This T cell receptor beta chain was retrieved from a study of T-cell memory formation after mild COVID-19. Study in general: TCR clusters were mostly confined to one donor each. Broader study findings: Chiefly within CM and EM were the contracting CD4+ clones; CD8+ ones were within EMRA.

cDNA libraries for TCR alpha and TCR beta, carrying sample barcodes and UMIs, came from 5'RACE with constant-segment primers. TCRdb re-analysed the 5' RACE reads in MiXCR, keeping a single row per CDR3 protein. This sample has 400,000 to 500,000 distinct CDR3 sequences, with 15% to 25% found just once. On this clonotype itself: The antigen is not known.

Trimming took off 1 base at V and 3 bases at J, with 9 bases between the two ends. Germline-derived CDR1 and CDR2 are SGHAT and FQNNGV. The CDR3 is made up of 14 amino acids. The sequenced sample was PBMCs or a T cell subset sorted from them (not recorded which). The chain uses TRBV11-2 and TRBJ1-1; D is ambiguous. This receptor was obtained from an adult woman who had mild COVID-19 (a few samples of this study predate the infection). Cell type and time point are not known. Written as DNA, the CDR3 is TGTGCCAGCAGCTTAGTCACCTTCGACACTGAAGCTTTCTTT. This codes for CASSLVTFDTEAFF. Full variable domain (rest looked up from reference TRBV11-2 and TRBJ1-1): EAGVAQSPRYKIIEKRQSVAFWCNPISGHATLYWYQQILGQGPKLLIQFQNNGVVDDSQLPKDRFSAERLKGVDSTLKIQPAKLEDSAVYLCASSLVTFDTEAFFGQGTRLTVV.